The 3 T cell receptor beta chains presented below share a single source sample, sequenced in a study of blood T cells in healthy people across ages. With a J-beta primer mix and a sample-barcoded 5' primer, a second PCR ran roughly 6 to 11 cycles. TCRdb recomputed calls from the 5' RACE reads with MiXCR, one row per CDR3 protein. The sample lists about 1.6 million distinct CDR3 sequences; almost 35% were seen once. Sequencing was performed on blood. All receptors come from a woman aged 25-40 years in good health.

As to this clonotype: This could be a read error, since a much larger clone is one nucleotide away. The chain links TRBV20-1 to TRBJ2-5; tentative D call: TRBD1 (6 bases). The CDR3 runs to 17 residues. Germline V gene sequence: CDR1 DFQATT, CDR2 SNEGSKA (reference sequence). V shed 0 bases and J shed 1 base, with 18 bases lying between them. The CDR3 DNA reads TGCAGTGCTAGAGATTTGGGGACAAGTCGCATCCAAGAGACCCAGTACTTC. Amino acids: CSARDLGTSRIQETQYF.

The chain uses TRBV28 and TRBJ2-4, with D uncertain. The J call may be wrong; the DNA end is better matched by TRBJ2-7. Germline lookup yields CDR1 MDHEN and CDR2 SYDVKM. The CDR3 extends over 12 amino acids. This chain's CDR3 is CASSRQFYEQYF. The CDR3 nucleotides read TGTGCCAGCAGCCGACAATTCTACGAGCAGTACTTC.

The chain is built from TRBV29-1 and TRBJ1-2; D not certain. The germline V gene encodes CDR1 SQVTM and CDR2 ANQGSEA. Between the trimmed V and J ends, which lost 3 bases and 12 bases, there was a span of 8 bases. The CDR3 spans 9 residues. The CDR3 protein is CSVDVLDTF. The DNA for the CDR3 is TGCAGCGTTGATGTCCTCGACACCTTC.